A selection of T cell receptor beta chains follows, all from one sample in a study of blood T cell repertoires in COVID-19. Data came from immunoSEQ multiplex PCR; TCRdb stores just in-frame clones and leaves some out. The sample holds about 260,000 clones, 84% seen once. The sequencing sample was made of peripheral blood. The receptors stem from a man between 60 and 70 years old with acute or convalescent COVID-19. CDR3s include the opening cysteine and the closing phenylalanine or tryptophan. Fields, in order: clone size, V gene, D gene, J gene, CDR3 protein, CDR3 DNA. D genes are given only for firm matches. Clone size is shown for a subset of rows, as once, few, many or a class of expanded clone.

>-|TRBV5-1|TRBD2|TRBJ2-3
CASSLALTSGRGTDTQYF
TGCGCCAGCAGCTTGGCACTAACTAGCGGGAGGGGCACAGATACGCAGTATTTT
>-|TRBV3-1/TRBV3-2|-|TRBJ2-6
CASSDRRDPGANVLTF
TGTGCCAGCAGCGACCGCAGGGATCCCGGGGCCAACGTCCTGACTTTC
>-|TRBV10-2|TRBD2|TRBJ2-5
CASSEFQLAGPAQYF
TGCGCCAGCAGTGAGTTTCAACTAGCGGGCCCGGCCCAGTACTTC
>-|TRBV10-3|-|TRBJ2-1
CAISESPLGVTNEQFF
TGTGCCATCAGTGAAAGTCCCCTCGGGGTAACCAATGAGCAGTTCTTC
>-|TRBV19|TRBD1|TRBJ1-2
CASSIRTGANYGYTF
TGTGCCAGTAGTATCCGGACAGGTGCTAACTATGGCTACACCTTC
>-|TRBV5-4|-|TRBJ1-6
CASSLAQNSPLHF
TGTGCCAGCAGCTTGGCACAGAATTCACCCCTCCACTTT
>-|TRBV7-6|TRBD1|TRBJ2-3
CASSLGPGQGAASTDTQYF
TGTGCCAGCAGCTTAGGCCCAGGACAGGGGGCAGCCTCCACAGATACGCAGTATTTT
>once|TRBV21-1|-|TRBJ2-4
CASRKRDTLAKNIQYF
TGTGCCAGCAGGAAGCGGGACACGTTAGCCAAAAACATTCAGTACTTC
>few|TRBV18|TRBD1|TRBJ1-1
CASSDTGGNTEAFF
TGTGCCAGCTCAGATACAGGGGGTAACACTGAAGCTTTCTTT
>-|TRBV5-4|-|TRBJ1-1
CASSLGGRGSTEAFF
TGTGCCAGCAGCTTGGGGGGTAGGGGGAGCACTGAAGCTTTCTTT
>once|TRBV21-1|-|TRBJ1-2
CASSEMEGASWNYGYTF
TGTGCCAGCAGCGAAATGGAGGGGGCCAGCTGGAACTATGGCTACACCTTC
>-|TRBV5-6|TRBD1|TRBJ2-7
CASSPGTAGIYEQYF
TGTGCCAGCAGCCCCGGGACAGCAGGGATCTACGAGCAGTACTTC
>-|TRBV30|TRBD1|TRBJ2-1
CAWSRGTGSYNEQFF
TGTGCCTGGAGTAGAGGGACAGGGTCCTACAATGAGCAGTTCTTC
>-|TRBV7-6|TRBD2|TRBJ2-7
CASSSVTAAGDEQYF
TGTGCCAGCAGCTCAGTGACGGCGGCGGGGGACGAGCAGTACTTC
>-|TRBV19|TRBD2|TRBJ2-5
CASSSWTSGDKETQYF
TGTGCCAGTAGTTCGTGGACTAGCGGGGATAAAGAGACCCAGTACTTC
>-|TRBV3-1/TRBV3-2|TRBD1|TRBJ2-5
CASSYRGPAETQYF
TGTGCCAGCAGCTACAGGGGGCCCGCAGAGACCCAGTACTTC
>-|TRBV30|-|TRBJ2-3
CAWSAARRTDTQYF
TGTGCCTGGAGTGCGGCTAGGAGAACAGATACGCAGTATTTT
>-|TRBV4-3|TRBD2|TRBJ2-2
CASSQEREMTGELFF
TGCGCCAGCAGCCAAGAGCGGGAGATGACCGGGGAGCTGTTTTTT
>once|TRBV6-4|TRBD2|TRBJ2-1
CASSESPSGRGNEQFF
TGTGCCAGCAGTGAATCCCCTAGCGGGAGAGGTAATGAGCAGTTCTTC
>-|TRBV5-1|TRBD2|TRBJ2-7
CASSIGPGLAGGTYEQYF
TGCGCCAGCAGCATAGGACCGGGACTAGCGGGAGGGACGTACGAGCAGTACTTC
>-|TRBV6-4|TRBD1|TRBJ2-7
CASSVETGGIYEQYF
TGTGCCAGCAGTGTCGAGACAGGGGGCATCTACGAGCAGTACTTC
>-|TRBV28|TRBD1|TRBJ2-7
CASSPTGAGSLEQYF
TGTGCCAGCAGTCCAACAGGGGCAGGTAGTCTCGAGCAGTACTTC
>-|TRBV27|-|TRBJ1-2
CASSQGPGYGYTF
TGTGCCAGCAGTCAGGGGCCGGGCTATGGCTACACCTTC
>-|TRBV14|-|TRBJ1-2
CASSQQTNYGYTF
TGTGCCAGCAGCCAACAGACTAACTATGGCTACACCTTC
>-|TRBV2|-|TRBJ1-5
CASSQRGLQPQHF
TGTGCCAGCAGCCAAAGGGGGTTACAGCCCCAGCATTTT
>-|TRBV18|-|TRBJ2-3
CASSPPTSTDTQYF
TGTGCCAGCTCACCCCCGACTAGCACAGATACGCAGTATTTT
>-|TRBV12-1|-|TRBJ2-7
CASSSTASSSSYEQYF
TGTGCCAGCAGCTCTACCGCAAGTTCGAGCTCCTACGAGCAGTACTTC
>-|TRBV29-1|TRBD2|TRBJ2-1
CSVLSGRAGWNEQFF
TGCAGCGTATTGAGCGGGAGGGCTGGGTGGAATGAGCAGTTCTTC
>-|TRBV5-1|TRBD1|TRBJ2-7
CASSSQGDEQYF
TGCGCCAGCAGCTCACAGGGGGACGAGCAGTACTTC
>-|TRBV15|-|TRBJ1-5
CATSRGVNQPQHF
TGTGCCACCAGCAGAGGCGTAAATCAGCCCCAGCATTTT
>-|TRBV6-5|TRBD2|TRBJ2-7
CASRTSGGYSYEQYF
TGTGCCAGTAGGACTAGCGGGGGGTACTCCTACGAGCAGTACTTC
>few|TRBV6-5|-|TRBJ1-2
CASRLYGYTF
TGTGCCAGCAGACTGTATGGCTACACCTTC
>few|TRBV6-6|TRBD2|TRBJ2-5
CASSPTSGRVGTQYF
TGTGCCAGCAGTCCAACTAGCGGGAGGGTGGGGACCCAGTACTTC
>-|TRBV30|-|TRBJ1-3
CAWVGGSGNTIYF
TGTGCCTGGGTAGGGGGAAGTGGAAACACCATATATTTT
>-|TRBV7-6|-|TRBJ1-1
CASSLGQGSTEAFF
TGTGCCAGCAGCTTGGGCCAGGGGTCCACTGAAGCTTTCTTT
>-|TRBV2|-|TRBJ1-2
CASSARGAVSGYTF
TGTGCCAGCAGTGCCCGGGGGGCGGTTAGTGGCTACACCTTC
>-|TRBV30|TRBD2|TRBJ2-2
CAWSAASGGAIGELFF
TGTGCCTGGAGTGCGGCTAGCGGGGGGGCCATCGGGGAGCTGTTTTTT
>-|TRBV27|-|TRBJ1-2
CASSSTGTANYGYTF
TGTGCCAGCAGTTCCACAGGTACCGCTAACTATGGCTACACCTTC
>-|TRBV4-1|-|TRBJ2-1
CASSQGSSSYNEQFF
TGCGCCAGCAGCCAAGGTTCTAGCTCCTACAATGAGCAGTTCTTC
>-|TRBV6-5|TRBD1|TRBJ2-3
CASRWSDRATDTQYF
TGTGCCAGCCGTTGGTCCGACAGGGCCACAGATACGCAGTATTTT
>once|TRBV28|-|TRBJ2-2
CASSPGQPNTGELFF
TGTGCCAGCAGTCCTGGACAGCCGAACACCGGGGAGCTGTTTTTT
>-|TRBV18|TRBD1|TRBJ2-3
CASSLHRGDTQYF
TGTGCCAGCTCATTACACAGGGGAGATACGCAGTATTTT
>-|TRBV5-1|TRBD2|TRBJ2-5
CASSREDPLETQYF
TGCGCCAGCAGCCGGGAGGACCCATTGGAGACCCAGTACTTC
>-|TRBV7-2|TRBD1|TRBJ1-1
CASSLAAGGVRRSFF
TGTGCCAGCAGCTTAGCGGCAGGGGGCGTGAGGAGATCTTTCTTT
>-|TRBV5-1|TRBD1|TRBJ1-5
CASSLGQGRDQPQHF
TGCGCCAGCAGCTTGGGACAGGGAAGGGACCAGCCCCAGCATTTT
>once|TRBV6-5|-|TRBJ2-7
CASSYWQGGAYEQYF
TGTGCCAGCAGTTACTGGCAGGGCGGGGCGTACGAGCAGTACTTC
>-|TRBV6-2/TRBV6-3|TRBD2|TRBJ2-5
CASSYEVGSGSKETQYF
TGTGCCAGCAGTTACGAAGTTGGTAGCGGGAGTAAGGAGACCCAGTACTTC
>-|TRBV19|-|TRBJ1-1
CASSIDARGLRLDTEAFF
TGTGCCAGTAGTATCGACGCCAGGGGTTTAAGGCTGGACACTGAAGCTTTCTTT
>-|TRBV5-6|-|TRBJ1-1
CASSFGTGSGAFF
TGTGCCAGCAGCTTTGGAACAGGGTCCGGAGCTTTCTTT
>-|TRBV27|TRBD2|TRBJ2-7
CASSLRSTSGISYEQYF
TGTGCCAGCAGTTTACGGTCGACTAGCGGGATTTCCTACGAGCAGTACTTC
>-|TRBV19|-|TRBJ1-5
CASSALPGGTVNQPQHF
TGTGCCAGTAGTGCTCTACCGGGGGGTACCGTCAATCAGCCCCAGCATTTT
>once|TRBV7-9|-|TRBJ2-3
CASSLSTDTQYF
TGTGCCAGCAGCCTTAGCACAGATACGCAGTATTTT
>-|TRBV5-5|TRBD1|TRBJ1-2
CASSGRQGAYGYTF
TGTGCCAGCAGCGGAAGACAGGGGGCCTATGGCTACACCTTC
>few|TRBV9|TRBD2|TRBJ2-1
CASSVEPRGDEQFF
TGTGCCAGCAGCGTAGAACCCCGGGGGGATGAGCAGTTCTTC
>-|TRBV19|-|TRBJ1-2
CATLDRLFYGYTF
TGTGCCACTCTGGACAGACTTTTCTATGGCTACACCTTC
>-|TRBV6-2/TRBV6-3|-|TRBJ2-7
CASSYLTGPYEQYF
TGTGCCAGCAGTTACCTGACAGGTCCTTACGAGCAGTACTTC
>-|TRBV9|TRBD2|TRBJ2-3
CASSPQRGGQYTQYF
TGTGCCAGCAGCCCTCAGCGGGGGGGCCAATATACGCAGTATTTT
>-|TRBV9|-|TRBJ1-2
CASSGRNEEAAPHFNYGYTF
TGTGCCAGCAGCGGTAGAAACGAAGAGGCGGCCCCGCACTTTAACTATGGCTACACCTTC
>-|TRBV11-2|TRBD1|TRBJ1-2
CASSSPRGTGGYTF
TGTGCCAGCAGCTCGCCCCGGGGGACAGGTGGCTACACCTTC
>-|TRBV10-1|-|TRBJ2-7
CASSGQEGDPRYF
TGCGCCAGCAGTGGGCAGGAAGGTGACCCCCGCTACTTC